This TCR beta chain is drawn from a study of blood T cell repertoires in COVID-19. At the level of the study: Sites in the United States, Italy and Spain provided acute and convalescent COVID-19 samples. Nucleic acid was either cDNA or gDNA, and it came from T cells, B-cell-depleted T cells, or PBMCs.

Trimming cost V 5 bases and J 7 bases, with 18 bases left between them. Germline V gene sequence: CDR1 SGHTA, CDR2 FQGNSA. The CDR3 is 16 residues long. In the study's own analysis: Estimated nucleated cell counts came from reference gene primer amplification. Method: immunoSEQ multiplex PCR; TCRdb's copy keeps in-frame clones and lacks some. The D gene and trimming were derived from the DNA, and the V and J assignments and clone size from that table. The sample carries under 150,000 clones, over 60% recorded once. J is TRBJ1-6 and V is TRBV7-2; D call uncertain. The sequence was collected from a woman of 80 years or more with active or convalescent COVID-19. Sequencing used peripheral blood. In DNA, the CDR3 is TGTGCCAGCAGCGTGGGCGGGTCGGGGATGAATTCACCCCTCCACTTT. It translates to CASSVGGSGMNSPLHF.